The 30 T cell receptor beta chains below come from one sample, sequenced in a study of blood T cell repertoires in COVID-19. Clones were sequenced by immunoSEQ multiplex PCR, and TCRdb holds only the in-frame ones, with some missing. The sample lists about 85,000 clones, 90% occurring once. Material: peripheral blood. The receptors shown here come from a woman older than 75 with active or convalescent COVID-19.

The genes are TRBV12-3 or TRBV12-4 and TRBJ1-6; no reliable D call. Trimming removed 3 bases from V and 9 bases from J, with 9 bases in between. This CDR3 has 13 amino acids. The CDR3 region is CASSFRGVSPLHF. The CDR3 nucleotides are TGTGCCAGCAGTTTTAGAGGAGTTTCACCCCTCCACTTT.

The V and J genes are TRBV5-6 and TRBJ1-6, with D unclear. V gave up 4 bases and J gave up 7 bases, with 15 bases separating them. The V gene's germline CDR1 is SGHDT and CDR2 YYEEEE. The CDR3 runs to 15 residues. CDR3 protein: CASSRTAIGNSPLHF. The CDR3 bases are TGTGCCAGCAGCCGGACTGCTATCGGCAATTCACCCCTCCACTTT.

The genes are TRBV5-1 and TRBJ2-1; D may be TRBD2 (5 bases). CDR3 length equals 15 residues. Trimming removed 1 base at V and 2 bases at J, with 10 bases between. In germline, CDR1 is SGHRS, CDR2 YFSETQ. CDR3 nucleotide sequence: TGCGCCAGCAGCTTGATACTAGGAACCTACAATGAGCAGTTCTTC. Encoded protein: CASSLILGTYNEQFF.

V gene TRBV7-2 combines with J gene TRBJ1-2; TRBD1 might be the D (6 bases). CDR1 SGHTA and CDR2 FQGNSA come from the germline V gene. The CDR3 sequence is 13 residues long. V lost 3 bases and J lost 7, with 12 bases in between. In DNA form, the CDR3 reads TGTGCCAGCAGCTTTACAGGGAGTGGTGGCTACACCTTC. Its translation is CASSFTGSGGYTF.

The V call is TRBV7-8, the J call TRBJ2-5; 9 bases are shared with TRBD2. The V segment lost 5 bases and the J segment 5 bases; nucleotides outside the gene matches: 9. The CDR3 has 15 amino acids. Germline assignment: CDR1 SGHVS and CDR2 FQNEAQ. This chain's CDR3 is CASSAGLAGLETQYF. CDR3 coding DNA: TGTGCCAGCAGCGCTGGCCTAGCGGGGTTGGAGACCCAGTACTTC.

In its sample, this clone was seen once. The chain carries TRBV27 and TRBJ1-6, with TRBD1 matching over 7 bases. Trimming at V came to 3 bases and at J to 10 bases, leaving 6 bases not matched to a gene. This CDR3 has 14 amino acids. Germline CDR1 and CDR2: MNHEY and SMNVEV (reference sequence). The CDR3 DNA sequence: TGTGCCAGCAGTTTCAGACAGGGCGGATCACCCCTCCACTTT. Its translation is CASSFRQGGSPLHF.

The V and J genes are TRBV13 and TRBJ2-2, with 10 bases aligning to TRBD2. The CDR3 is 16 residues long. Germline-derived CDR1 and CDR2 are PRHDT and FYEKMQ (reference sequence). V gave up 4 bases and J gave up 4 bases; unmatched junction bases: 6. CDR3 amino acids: CASSSSGRRSTGELFF. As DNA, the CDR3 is TGTGCCAGCAGCTCTAGCGGGAGAAGGAGCACCGGGGAGCTGTTTTTT.

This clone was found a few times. The CDR3 region has the DNA TGCGCCAGCAGCCCGACGCAGGGGGTGGATAATTCACCCCTCCACTTT. It encodes CASSPTQGVDNSPLHF. This sequence joins TRBV5-1 and TRBJ1-6, with 7 bases aligning to TRBD1. Germline CDR1 SGHRS, CDR2 YFSETQ. The CDR3 has 16 amino acids. V lost 4 bases and J lost 5; bases outside the gene matches: 9. The whole variable domain, remainder taken from reference TRBV5-1 and TRBJ1-6, is KAGVTQTPRYLIKTRGQQVTLSCSPISGHRSVSWYQQTPGQGLQFLFEYFSETQRNKGNFPGRFSGRQFSNSRSEMNVSTLELGDSALYLCASSPTQGVDNSPLHFGNGTRLTVT.

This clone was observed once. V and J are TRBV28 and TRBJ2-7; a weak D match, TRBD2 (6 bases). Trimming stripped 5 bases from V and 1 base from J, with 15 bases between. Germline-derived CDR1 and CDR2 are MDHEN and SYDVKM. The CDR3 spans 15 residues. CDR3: CASSPRASASYEQYF. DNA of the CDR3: TGTGCCAGCAGTCCGAGGGCTAGCGCATCCTACGAGCAGTACTTC. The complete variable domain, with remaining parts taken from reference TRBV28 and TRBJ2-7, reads DVKVTQSSRYLVKRTGEKVFLECVQDMDHENMFWYRQDPGLGLRLIYFSYDVKMKEKGDIPEGYSVSREKKERFSLILESASTNQTSMYLCASSPRASASYEQYFGPGTRLTVT.

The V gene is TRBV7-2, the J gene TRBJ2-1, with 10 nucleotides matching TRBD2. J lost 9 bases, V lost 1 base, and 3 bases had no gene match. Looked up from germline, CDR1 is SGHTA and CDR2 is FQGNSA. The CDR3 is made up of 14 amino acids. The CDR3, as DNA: TGTGCCAGCAGCTTAGGCAGCGGGGGGGGTGAGCAGTTCTTC. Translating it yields CASSLGSGGGEQFF.

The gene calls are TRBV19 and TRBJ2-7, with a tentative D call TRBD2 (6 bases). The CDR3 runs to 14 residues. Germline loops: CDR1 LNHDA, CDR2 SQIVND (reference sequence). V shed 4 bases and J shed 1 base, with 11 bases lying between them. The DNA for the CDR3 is TGTGCCAGTAGTAGAAGGGAGGTTTCCTACGAGCAGTACTTC. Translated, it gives CASSRREVSYEQYF.

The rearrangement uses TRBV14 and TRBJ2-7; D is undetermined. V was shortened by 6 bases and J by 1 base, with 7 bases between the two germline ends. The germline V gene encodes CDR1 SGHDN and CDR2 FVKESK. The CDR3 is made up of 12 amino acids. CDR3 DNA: TGTGCCAGCAGTCTAAAATCCTACGAGCAGTACTTC. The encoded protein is CASSLKSYEQYF.

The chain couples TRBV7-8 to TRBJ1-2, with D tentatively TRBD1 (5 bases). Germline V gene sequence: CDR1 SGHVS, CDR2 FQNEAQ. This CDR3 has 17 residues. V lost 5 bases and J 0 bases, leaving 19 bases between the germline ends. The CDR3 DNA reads TGTGCCAGCAGCCCCGCTGGGGCTGCCGTTACTAACTATGGCTACACCTTC. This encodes CASSPAGAAVTNYGYTF. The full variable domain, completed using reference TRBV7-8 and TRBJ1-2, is GAGVSQSPRYKVAKRGQDVALRCDPISGHVSLFWYQQALGQGPEFLTYFQNEAQLDKSGLPSDRFFAERPEGSVSTLKIQRTQQEDSAVYLCASSPAGAAVTNYGYTFGSGTRLTVV.

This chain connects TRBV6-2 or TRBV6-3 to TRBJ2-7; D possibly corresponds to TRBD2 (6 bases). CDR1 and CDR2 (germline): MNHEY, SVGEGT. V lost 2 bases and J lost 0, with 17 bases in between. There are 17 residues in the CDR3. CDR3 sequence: CASSYSIAGRTSYEQYF. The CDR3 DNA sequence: TGTGCCAGCAGTTACAGTATCGCGGGACGGACCTCCTACGAGCAGTACTTC.

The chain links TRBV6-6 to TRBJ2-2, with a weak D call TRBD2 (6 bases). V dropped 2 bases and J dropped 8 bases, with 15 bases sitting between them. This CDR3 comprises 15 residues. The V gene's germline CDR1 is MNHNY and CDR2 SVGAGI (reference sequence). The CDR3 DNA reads TGTGCCAGCAGTTACCCTCCGACTGGAGGGGGGGAGCTGTTTTTT. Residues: CASSYPPTGGGELFF.

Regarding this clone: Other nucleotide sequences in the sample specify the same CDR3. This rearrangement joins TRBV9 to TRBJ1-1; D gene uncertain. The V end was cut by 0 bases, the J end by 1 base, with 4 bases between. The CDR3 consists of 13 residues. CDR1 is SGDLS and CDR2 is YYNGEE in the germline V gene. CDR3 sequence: CASSVAGNTEAFF. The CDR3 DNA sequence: TGTGCCAGCAGCGTAGCCGGGAACACTGAAGCTTTCTTT. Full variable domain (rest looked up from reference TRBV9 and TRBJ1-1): DSGVTQTPKHLITATGQRVTLRCSPRSGDLSVYWYQQSLDQGLQFLIQYYNGEERAKGNILERFSAQQFPDLHSELNLSSLELGDSALYFCASSVAGNTEAFFGQGTRLTVV.

CDR3 in DNA: TGTGCCAGCATAACTACACCCCAAGGGGGGGTAGCTTTCTTT. This gives the protein CASITTPQGGVAFF. The chain uses TRBV27 and TRBJ1-1, with a tentative D call TRBD1 (6 bases). The CDR3 is 14 amino acids. V dropped 7 bases and J dropped 10 bases, with 22 bases sitting between them. Germline-derived CDR1 and CDR2 are MNHEY and SMNVEV (reference sequence).

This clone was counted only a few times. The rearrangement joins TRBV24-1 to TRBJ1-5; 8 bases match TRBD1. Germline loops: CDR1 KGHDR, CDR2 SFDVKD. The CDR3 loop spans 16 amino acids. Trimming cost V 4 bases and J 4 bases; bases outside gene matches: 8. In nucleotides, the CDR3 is TGTGCCACCAGTGACCCTGGGACAGGCGATAATCAGCCCCAGCATTTT. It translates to CATSDPGTGDNQPQHF.

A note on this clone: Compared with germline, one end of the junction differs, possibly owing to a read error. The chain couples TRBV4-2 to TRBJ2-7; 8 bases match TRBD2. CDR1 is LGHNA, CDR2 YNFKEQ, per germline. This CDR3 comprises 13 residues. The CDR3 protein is CASSQGIRSGSFF. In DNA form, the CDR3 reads TGTGCCAGCAGCCAAGGAATTCGGAGCGGGAGTTTCTTC.

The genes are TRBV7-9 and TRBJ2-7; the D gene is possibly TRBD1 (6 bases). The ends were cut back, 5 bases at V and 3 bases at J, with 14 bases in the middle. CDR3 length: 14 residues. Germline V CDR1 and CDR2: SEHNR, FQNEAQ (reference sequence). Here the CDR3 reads CASSPRDTLYEQYF. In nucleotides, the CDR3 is TGTGCCAGCAGCCCGAGGGACACCCTCTACGAGCAGTACTTC.

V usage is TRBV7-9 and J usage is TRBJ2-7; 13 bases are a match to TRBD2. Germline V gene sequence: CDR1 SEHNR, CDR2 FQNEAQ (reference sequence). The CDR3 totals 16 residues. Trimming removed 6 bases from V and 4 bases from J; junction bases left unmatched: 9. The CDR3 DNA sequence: TGTGCCAGCAGTTTTACTAGCGGGAGGGCCCTATACGAGCAGTACTTC. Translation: CASSFTSGRALYEQYF. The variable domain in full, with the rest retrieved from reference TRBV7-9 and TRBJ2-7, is DTGVSQNPRHKITKRGQNVTFRCDPISEHNRLYWYRQTLGQGPEFLTYFQNEAQLEKSRLLSDRFSAERPKGSFSTLEIQRTEQGDSAMYLCASSFTSGRALYEQYFGPGTRLTVT.

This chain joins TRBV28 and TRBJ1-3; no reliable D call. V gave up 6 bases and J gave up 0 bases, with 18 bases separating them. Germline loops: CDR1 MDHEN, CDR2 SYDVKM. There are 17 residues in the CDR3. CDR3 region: CASSLAGIVSSGNTIYF. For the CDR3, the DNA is TGTGCCAGCAGCTTGGCGGGGATCGTAAGCTCTGGAAACACCATATATTTT.

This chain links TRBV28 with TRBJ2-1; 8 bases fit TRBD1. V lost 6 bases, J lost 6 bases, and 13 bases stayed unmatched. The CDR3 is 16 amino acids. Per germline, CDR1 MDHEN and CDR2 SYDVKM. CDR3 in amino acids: CASSPSRDRRSNEQFF. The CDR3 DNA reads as TGTGCCAGCAGCCCCTCTCGGGACAGGAGATCCAATGAGCAGTTCTTC.

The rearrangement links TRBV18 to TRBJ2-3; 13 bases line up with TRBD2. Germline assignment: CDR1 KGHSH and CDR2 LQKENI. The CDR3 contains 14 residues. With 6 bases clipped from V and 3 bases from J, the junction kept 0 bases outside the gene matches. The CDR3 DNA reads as TGTGCCAGCTCGGGACTAGCGGGGACAGATACGCAGTATTTT. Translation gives CASSGLAGTDTQYF.

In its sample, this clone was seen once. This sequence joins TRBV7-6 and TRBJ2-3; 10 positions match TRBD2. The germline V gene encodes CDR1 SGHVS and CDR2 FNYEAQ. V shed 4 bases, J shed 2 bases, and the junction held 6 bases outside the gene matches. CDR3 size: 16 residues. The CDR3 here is CASSSLGLAVTDTQYF. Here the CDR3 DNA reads TGTGCCAGCAGCTCCCTCGGACTAGCGGTCACAGATACGCAGTATTTT.

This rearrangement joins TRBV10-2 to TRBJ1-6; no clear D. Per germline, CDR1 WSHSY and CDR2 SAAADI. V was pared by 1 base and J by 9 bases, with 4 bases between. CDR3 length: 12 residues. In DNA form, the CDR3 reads TGCGCCAGCAGTGAGTGGGCTTCACCCCTCCACTTT. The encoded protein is CASSEWASPLHF.

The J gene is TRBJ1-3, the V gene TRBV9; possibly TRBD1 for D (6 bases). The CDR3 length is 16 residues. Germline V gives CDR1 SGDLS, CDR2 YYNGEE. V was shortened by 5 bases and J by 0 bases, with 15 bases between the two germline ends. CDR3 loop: CASSKIQGSSGNTIYF. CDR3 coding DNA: TGTGCCAGCAGTAAAATTCAGGGGTCCTCTGGAAACACCATATATTTT.

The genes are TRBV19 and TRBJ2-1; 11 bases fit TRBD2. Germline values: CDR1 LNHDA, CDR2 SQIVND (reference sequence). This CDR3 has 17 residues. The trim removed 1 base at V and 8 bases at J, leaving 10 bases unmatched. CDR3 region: CASSIGGSGRVRHEQFF. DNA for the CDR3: TGTGCCAGTAGTATAGGGGGTAGCGGGAGGGTCAGACATGAGCAGTTCTTC.

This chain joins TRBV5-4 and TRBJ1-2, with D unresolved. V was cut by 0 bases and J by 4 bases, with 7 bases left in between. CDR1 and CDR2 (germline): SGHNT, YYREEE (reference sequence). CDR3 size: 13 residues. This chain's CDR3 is CASSLDGPYGYTF. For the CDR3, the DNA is TGTGCCAGCAGCTTGGACGGTCCCTATGGCTACACCTTC. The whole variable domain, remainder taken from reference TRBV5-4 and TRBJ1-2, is ETGVTQSPTHLIKTRGQQVTLRCSSQSGHNTVSWYQQALGQGPQFIFQYYREEENGRGNFPPRFSGLQFPNYSSELNVNALELDDSALYLCASSLDGPYGYTFGSGTRLTVV.

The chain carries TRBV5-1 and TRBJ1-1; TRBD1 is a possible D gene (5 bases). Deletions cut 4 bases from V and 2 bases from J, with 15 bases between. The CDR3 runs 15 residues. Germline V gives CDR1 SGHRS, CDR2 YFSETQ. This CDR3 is CASSREGRGNTEAFF. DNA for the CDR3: TGCGCCAGCAGCAGAGAGGGGAGGGGTAACACTGAAGCTTTCTTT.